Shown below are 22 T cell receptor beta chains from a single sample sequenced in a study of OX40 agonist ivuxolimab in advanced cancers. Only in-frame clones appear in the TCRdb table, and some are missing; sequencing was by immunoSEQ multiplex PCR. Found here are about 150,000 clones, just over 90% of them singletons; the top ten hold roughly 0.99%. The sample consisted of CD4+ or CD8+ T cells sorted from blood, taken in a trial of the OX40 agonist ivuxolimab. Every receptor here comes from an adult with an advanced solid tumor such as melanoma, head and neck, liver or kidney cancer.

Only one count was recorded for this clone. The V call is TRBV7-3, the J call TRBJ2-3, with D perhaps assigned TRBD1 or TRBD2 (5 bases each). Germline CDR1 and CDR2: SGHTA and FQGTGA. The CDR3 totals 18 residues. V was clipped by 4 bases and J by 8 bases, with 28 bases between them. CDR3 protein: CASSSTNSDGTSAGTQYF. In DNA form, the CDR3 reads TGTGCCAGCAGCTCAACAAACTCGGATGGGACCTCTGCTGGTACGCAGTATTTT.

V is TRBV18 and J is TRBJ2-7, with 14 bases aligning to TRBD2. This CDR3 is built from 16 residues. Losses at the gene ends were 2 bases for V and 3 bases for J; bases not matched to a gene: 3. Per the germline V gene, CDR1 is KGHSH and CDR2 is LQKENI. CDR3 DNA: TGTGCCAGCTCACCATTCGGGACTAGCGGGAGCTACGAGCAGTACTTC. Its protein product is CASSPFGTSGSYEQYF.

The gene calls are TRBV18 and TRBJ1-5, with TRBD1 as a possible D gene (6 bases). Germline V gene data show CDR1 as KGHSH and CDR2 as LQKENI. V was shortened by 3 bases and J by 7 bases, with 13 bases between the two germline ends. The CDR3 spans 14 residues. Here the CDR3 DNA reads TGTGCCAGCTCACCTCAGGGGCAGGGGCAGCCCCAGCATTTT. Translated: CASSPQGQGQPQHF.

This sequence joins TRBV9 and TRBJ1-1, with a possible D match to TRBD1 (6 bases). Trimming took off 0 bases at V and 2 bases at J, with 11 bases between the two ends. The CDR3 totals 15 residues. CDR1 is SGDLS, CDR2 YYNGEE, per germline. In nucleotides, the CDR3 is TGTGCCAGCAGCGTAGTCGGGACAACCAACACTGAAGCTTTCTTT. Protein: CASSVVGTTNTEAFF.

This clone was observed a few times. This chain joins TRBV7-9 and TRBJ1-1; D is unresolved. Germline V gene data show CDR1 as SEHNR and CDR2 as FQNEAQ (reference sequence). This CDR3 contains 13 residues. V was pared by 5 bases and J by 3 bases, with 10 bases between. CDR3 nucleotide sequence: TGTGCCAGCAGCCTAACTCCGGACACTGAAGCTTTCTTT. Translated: CASSLTPDTEAFF.

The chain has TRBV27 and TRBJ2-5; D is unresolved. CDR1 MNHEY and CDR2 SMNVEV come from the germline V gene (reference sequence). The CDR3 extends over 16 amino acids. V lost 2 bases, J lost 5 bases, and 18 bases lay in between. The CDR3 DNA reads TGTGCCAGCAGTTTAAACCCCCGGCCCCCCCACGAGACCCAGTACTTC. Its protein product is CASSLNPRPPHETQYF.

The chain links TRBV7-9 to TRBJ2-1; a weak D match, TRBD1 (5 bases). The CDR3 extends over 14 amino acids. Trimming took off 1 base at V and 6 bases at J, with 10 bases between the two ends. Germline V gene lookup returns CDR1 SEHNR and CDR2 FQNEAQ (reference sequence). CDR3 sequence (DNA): TGTGCCAGCAGCTTAGAACAGGTCGTCAATGAGCAGTTCTTC. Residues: CASSLEQVVNEQFF.

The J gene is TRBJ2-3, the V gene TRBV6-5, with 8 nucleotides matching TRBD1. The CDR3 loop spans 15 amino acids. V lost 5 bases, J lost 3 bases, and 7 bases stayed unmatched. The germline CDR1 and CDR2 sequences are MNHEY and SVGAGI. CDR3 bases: TGTGCCAGCAGTATCAACAGGGGGGTAACAGATACGCAGTATTTT. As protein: CASSINRGVTDTQYF.

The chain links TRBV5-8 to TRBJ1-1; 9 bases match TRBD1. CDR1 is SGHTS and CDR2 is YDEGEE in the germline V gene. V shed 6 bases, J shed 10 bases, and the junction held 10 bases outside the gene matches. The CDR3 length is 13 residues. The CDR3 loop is CASTVQGAKGAFF. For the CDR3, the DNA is TGTGCCAGCACGGTACAGGGGGCAAAGGGAGCTTTCTTT.

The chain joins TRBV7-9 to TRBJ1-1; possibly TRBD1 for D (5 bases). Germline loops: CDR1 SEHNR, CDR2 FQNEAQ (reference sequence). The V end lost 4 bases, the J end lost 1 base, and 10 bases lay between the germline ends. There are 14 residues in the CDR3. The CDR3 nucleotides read TGTGCCAGCAGCTCGGGACGTCGGAACACTGAAGCTTTCTTT. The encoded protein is CASSSGRRNTEAFF.

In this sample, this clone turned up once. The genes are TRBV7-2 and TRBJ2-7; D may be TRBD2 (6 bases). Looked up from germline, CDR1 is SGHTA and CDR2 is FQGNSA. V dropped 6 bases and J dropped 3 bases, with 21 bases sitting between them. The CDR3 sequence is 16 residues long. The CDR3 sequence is CASRHYSGTGHYEQYF. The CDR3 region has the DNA TGTGCCAGCAGGCATTACTCCGGGACTGGCCACTACGAGCAGTACTTC.

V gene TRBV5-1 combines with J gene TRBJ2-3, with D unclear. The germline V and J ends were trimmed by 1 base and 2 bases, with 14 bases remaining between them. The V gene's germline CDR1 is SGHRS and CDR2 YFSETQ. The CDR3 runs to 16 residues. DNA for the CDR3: TGCGCCAGCAGCTTGTTGGCCACTAAATCCACAGATACGCAGTATTTT. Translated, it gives CASSLLATKSTDTQYF.

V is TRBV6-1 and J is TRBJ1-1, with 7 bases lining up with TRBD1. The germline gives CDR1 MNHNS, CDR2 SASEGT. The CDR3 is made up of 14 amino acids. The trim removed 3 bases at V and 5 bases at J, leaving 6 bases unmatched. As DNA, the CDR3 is TGTGCCAGCAGTGATGAGGGGGCGATAACTGAAGCTTTCTTT. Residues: CASSDEGAITEAFF.

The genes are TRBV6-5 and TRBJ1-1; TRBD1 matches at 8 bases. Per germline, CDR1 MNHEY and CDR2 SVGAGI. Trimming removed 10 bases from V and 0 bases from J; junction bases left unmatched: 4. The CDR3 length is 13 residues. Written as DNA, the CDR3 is TGTGCCACGTGGACAGGGATGAACACTGAAGCTTTCTTT. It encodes CATWTGMNTEAFF.

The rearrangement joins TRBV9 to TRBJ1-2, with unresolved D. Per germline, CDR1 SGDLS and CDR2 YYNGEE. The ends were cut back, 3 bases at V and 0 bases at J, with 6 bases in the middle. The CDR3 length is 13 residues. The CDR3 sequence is CASSDGANYGYTF. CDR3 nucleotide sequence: TGTGCCAGCAGCGACGGGGCTAACTATGGCTACACCTTC. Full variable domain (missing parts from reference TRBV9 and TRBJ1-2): DSGVTQTPKHLITATGQRVTLRCSPRSGDLSVYWYQQSLDQGLQFLIQYYNGEERAKGNILERFSAQQFPDLHSELNLSSLELGDSALYFCASSDGANYGYTFGSGTRLTVV.

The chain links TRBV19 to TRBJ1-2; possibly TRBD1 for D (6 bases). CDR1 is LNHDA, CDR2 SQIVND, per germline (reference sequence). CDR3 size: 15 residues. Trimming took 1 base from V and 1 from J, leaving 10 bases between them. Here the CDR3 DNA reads TGTGCCAGTAGTATAGTTCAGGGGTTTAACTATGGCTACACCTTC. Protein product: CASSIVQGFNYGYTF.

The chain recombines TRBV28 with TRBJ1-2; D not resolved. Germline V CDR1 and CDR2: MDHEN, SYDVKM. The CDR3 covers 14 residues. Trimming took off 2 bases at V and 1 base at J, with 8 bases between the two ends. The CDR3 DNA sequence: TGTGCCAGCAGTTTACGGATCATTAACTATGGCTACACCTTC. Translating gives CASSLRIINYGYTF.

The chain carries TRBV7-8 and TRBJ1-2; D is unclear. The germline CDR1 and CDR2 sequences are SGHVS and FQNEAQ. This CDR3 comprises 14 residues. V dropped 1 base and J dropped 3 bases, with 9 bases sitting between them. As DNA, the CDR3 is TGTGCCAGCAGCTTAGAGCTGAGAGACTATGGCTACACCTTC. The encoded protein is CASSLELRDYGYTF.

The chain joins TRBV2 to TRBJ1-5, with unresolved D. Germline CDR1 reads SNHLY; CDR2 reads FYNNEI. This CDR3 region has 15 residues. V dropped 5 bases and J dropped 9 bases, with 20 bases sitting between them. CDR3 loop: CASSIVEGGSRPQHF. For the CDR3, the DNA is TGTGCCAGCAGTATCGTAGAAGGAGGGTCACGGCCCCAGCATTTT.

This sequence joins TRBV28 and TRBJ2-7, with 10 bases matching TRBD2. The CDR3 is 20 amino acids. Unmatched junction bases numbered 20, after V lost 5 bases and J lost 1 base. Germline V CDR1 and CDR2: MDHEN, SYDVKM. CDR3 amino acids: CASSPFRLSGRAGRSYEQYF. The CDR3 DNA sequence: TGTGCCAGCAGTCCTTTTCGGCTCAGCGGGAGGGCGGGAAGGTCCTACGAGCAGTACTTC. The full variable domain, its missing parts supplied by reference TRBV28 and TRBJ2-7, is DVKVTQSSRYLVKRTGEKVFLECVQDMDHENMFWYRQDPGLGLRLIYFSYDVKMKEKGDIPEGYSVSREKKERFSLILESASTNQTSMYLCASSPFRLSGRAGRSYEQYFGPGTRLTVT.

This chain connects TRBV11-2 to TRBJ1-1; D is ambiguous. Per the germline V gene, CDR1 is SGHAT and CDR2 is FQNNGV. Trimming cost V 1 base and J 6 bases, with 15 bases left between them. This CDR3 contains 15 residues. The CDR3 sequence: CASSLGLYRSPEAFF. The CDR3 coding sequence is TGTGCCAGCAGCTTAGGACTCTATAGGTCCCCTGAAGCTTTCTTT.

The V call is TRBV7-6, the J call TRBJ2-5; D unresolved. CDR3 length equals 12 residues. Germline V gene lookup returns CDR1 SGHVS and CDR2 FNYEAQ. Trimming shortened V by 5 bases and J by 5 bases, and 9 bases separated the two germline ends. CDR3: CASSRRSETQYF. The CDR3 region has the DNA TGTGCCAGCAGCCGTCGGTCGGAGACCCAGTACTTC.